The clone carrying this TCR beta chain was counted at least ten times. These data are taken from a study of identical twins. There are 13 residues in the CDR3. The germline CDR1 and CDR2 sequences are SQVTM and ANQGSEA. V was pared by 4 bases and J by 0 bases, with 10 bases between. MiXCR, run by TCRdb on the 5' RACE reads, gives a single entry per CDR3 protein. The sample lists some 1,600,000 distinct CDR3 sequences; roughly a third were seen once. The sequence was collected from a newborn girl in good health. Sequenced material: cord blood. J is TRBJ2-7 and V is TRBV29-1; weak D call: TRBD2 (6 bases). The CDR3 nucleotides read TGCAGCGTTGCTAGCGTTCACTCCTACGAGCAGTACTTC. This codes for CSVASVHSYEQYF.